This TCR beta chain was recorded in a study of cytomegalovirus exposure and HLA in healthy donors. Overall study: In an early release, HLA-typed donors contributed tens of millions of unique TCR sequences. Regarding the study as a whole: Earlier analysis yielded a pattern in which most TCR beta V segments were productive about 87% or about 30% of the time. Reportedly, diagnosis of cytomegalovirus status by the classifier showed high specificity and sensitivity. It has been reported that TCR beta sequences accurately predicted the HLA-A and HLA-B alleles of most subjects.

Looked up from germline, CDR1 is SGHVS and CDR2 is FQNEAQ. The CDR3 runs to 15 residues. The ends lost 5 bases at V and 1 base at J; junction bases unmatched: 4. This clone was picked up many times. Its specificity is unknown. Both 60 Vbeta primers and 13 Jbeta primers went into the PCR. Clones were sequenced by immunoSEQ multiplex PCR, and TCRdb holds only the in-frame ones, with some missing. The sample contains about 110,000 clones, 60% to 85% of which appear only once. The rearrangement links TRBV7-8 to TRBJ2-2; 7 positions agree with TRBD2. This sequence originates from a middle-aged man in good health and CMV-seronegative. The sample was PBMCs. CDR3 sequence reads: CASSPWGGNTGELFF. In nucleotides, the CDR3 is TGTGCCAGCAGCCCGTGGGGGGGGAACACCGGGGAGCTGTTTTTT.